What follows are 19 T cell receptor beta chains derived from one specimen sequenced in a study of shared clonotypes between healthy human individuals. Assay used: immunoSEQ multiplex PCR; TCRdb lists only in-frame clones, some missing. The table lists some 2,500,000 clones, under 95% of them singletons, with about 0.36% in the top ten. The sequencing sample was made of naive CD4+ T cells from PBMCs. The subset was: CD45RA+ positively selected. These receptors all come from a man aged 18 to 35 in good health. Some clones in this sample may be carry-over from other donors' samples.

The chain uses TRBV11-1 and TRBJ2-5; the match to TRBD1 covers 7 bases. Germline CDR1 reads SGHAT; CDR2 reads FQDESV (reference sequence). CDR3 length equals 13 residues. The trim removed 9 bases at V and 1 base at J, leaving 5 bases unmatched. CDR3 nucleotides: TGTGCCAGTAAAGGACAGGCCCAAGAGACCCAGTACTTC. This sequence encodes CASKGQAQETQYF.

The chain joins TRBV27 to TRBJ2-7, with 11 positions matching TRBD2. The CDR3 extends over 15 amino acids. V shed 6 bases, J shed 4 bases, and the junction held 8 bases outside the gene matches. Germline CDR1 and CDR2: MNHEY and SMNVEV (reference sequence). The CDR3 bases are TGTGCCAGCAGGACTTCAACTAGCGGGAGTTACGAGCAGTACTTC. Translated: CASRTSTSGSYEQYF.

CDR3 protein: CASSFQGAESRDGYTF. DNA of the CDR3: TGTGCCAGCAGTTTCCAAGGGGCGGAGTCCCGGGATGGCTACACCTTC. The gene calls are TRBV28 and TRBJ1-2; D might be TRBD1 (5 bases). With 3 bases removed from V and 6 bases from J, the gap between germline ends came to 20 bases. The CDR3 totals 16 residues. Germline V CDR1 and CDR2: MDHEN, SYDVKM.

Only one count was recorded for this clone. The chain recombines TRBV7-7 with TRBJ2-7; possible D gene TRBD2, 6 bases. This CDR3 is 13 amino acids long. Germline V gives CDR1 SSHAT, CDR2 FNYEAQ (reference sequence). The V and J ends lost 5 bases and 3 bases respectively, with 11 bases between them. This CDR3 is CASSPGLDYEQYF. The CDR3 DNA is TGTGCCAGCAGCCCGGGACTGGACTACGAGCAGTACTTC.

This clone was seen a single time. The chain uses TRBV9 and TRBJ2-7, with D possibly being TRBD1 or TRBD2 (5 bases each). Trimming took off 1 base at V and 1 base at J, with 15 bases between the two ends. The CDR3 is 16 amino acids. In germline, CDR1 is SGDLS, CDR2 YYNGEE. For the CDR3, the DNA is TGTGCCAGCAGCGTACACCGGGACCTTGGGTCCTACGAGCAGTACTTC. This translates into CASSVHRDLGSYEQYF.

This sequence joins TRBV5-1 and TRBJ2-7; D uncertain. Per the germline V gene, CDR1 is SGHRS and CDR2 is YFSETQ. The V end was cut by 1 base, the J end by 3 bases, with 8 bases between. The CDR3 is 13 amino acids. The CDR3 nucleotides are TGCGCCAGCAGCTTGCTTGGGGTCTACGAGCAGTACTTC. Translating gives CASSLLGVYEQYF.

The table lists this clone with a count of one. The rearrangement joins TRBV11-2 to TRBJ2-6, with TRBD1 matching over 8 bases. V shed 0 bases, J shed 1 base, and the junction held 5 bases outside the gene matches. The CDR3 is made up of 18 amino acids. The germline V gene has CDR1 SGHAT and CDR2 FQNNGV. The CDR3, as DNA: TGTGCCAGCAGCTTAGAGGAGACAGGGGCTTCTGGGGCCAACGTCCTGACTTTC. Translated: CASSLEETGASGANVLTF.

V is TRBV5-4 and J is TRBJ2-1, with D perhaps matching TRBD1 or TRBD2 (5 bases each). Trimming removed 3 bases from V and 3 bases from J, with 13 bases in between. Germline V gene data show CDR1 as SGHNT and CDR2 as YYREEE (reference sequence). CDR3 length equals 15 residues. CDR3 residues: CASSSRDGIYNEQFF. Written as DNA, the CDR3 is TGTGCCAGCAGCTCGAGGGACGGTATCTACAATGAGCAGTTCTTC.

The chain combines TRBV7-7 with TRBJ2-7; TRBD2 matches 7 bases. The V and J ends lost 5 bases and 4 bases, in that order; junction bases with no gene match: 14. The germline gives CDR1 SSHAT, CDR2 FNYEAQ (reference sequence). This CDR3 has 16 residues. The CDR3 here is CASSGGVSGYTYEQYF. In nucleotides, the CDR3 is TGTGCCAGCAGCGGGGGGGTCAGCGGCTACACTTACGAGCAGTACTTC. Full variable domain (missing parts from reference TRBV7-7 and TRBJ2-7): GAGVSQSPRYKVTKRGQDVTLRCDPISSHATLYWYQQALGQGPEFLTYFNYEAQPDKSGLPSDRFSAERPEGSISTLTIQRTEQRDSAMYRCASSGGVSGYTYEQYFGPGTRLTVT.

V is TRBV30 and J is TRBJ2-5; D uncertain. This CDR3 is 13 amino acids long. Trimming took 1 base from V and 6 from J, leaving 12 bases between them. Germline V gene lookup returns CDR1 GTSNPN and CDR2 SVGIG (reference sequence). The CDR3 is CAWSGAVLQTQYF. The CDR3 region has the DNA TGTGCCTGGAGTGGGGCGGTATTGCAGACCCAGTACTTC.

The chain uses TRBV5-4 and TRBJ1-5; unclear D gene. V dropped 5 bases and J dropped 2 bases, with 14 bases sitting between them. Germline assignment: CDR1 SGHNT and CDR2 YYREEE (reference sequence). This CDR3 is 15 amino acids long. Here the CDR3 reads CASSNSGNGNQPQHF. In nucleotides, the CDR3 is TGTGCCAGCAGTAACTCGGGAAACGGCAATCAGCCCCAGCATTTT.

With respect to this clone: Other DNA sequences in the sample encode the same CDR3. The CDR3 DNA follows: TGTGCCAGCAGTTACTCAGGGGCCAGCTCCTACGAGCAGTACTTC. Amino acid sequence: CASSYSGASSYEQYF. The genes are TRBV6-5 and TRBJ2-7; maybe TRBD1 (5 bases). Trimming took off 0 bases at V and 0 bases at J, with 9 bases between the two ends. CDR1 is MNHEY and CDR2 is SVGAGI in the germline V gene. The CDR3 has 15 amino acids.

CDR3 sequence (DNA): TGTGCCAGCAGCTTAGTGTCCCAGGGAGTCTACGAGCAGTACTTC. Protein product: CASSLVSQGVYEQYF. The chain carries TRBV7-2 and TRBJ2-5, with D perhaps matching TRBD1 or TRBD2 (5 bases each). The J call could be wrong; TRBJ2-7 is a better fit for the DNA end. CDR1 and CDR2 (germline): SGHTA, FQGNSA. There are 15 residues in the CDR3.

This rearrangement joins TRBV7-9 to TRBJ2-7; TRBD2 matches 7 bases. Losses at the gene ends were 3 bases for V and 0 bases for J; bases not matched to a gene: 14. This CDR3 region has 18 residues. CDR1 and CDR2 (germline): SEHNR, FQNEAQ (reference sequence). In DNA form, the CDR3 reads TGTGCCAGCAGCTTTTCCACTCGTCCGGGACTAATCTCCTACGAGCAGTACTTC. Translated, it gives CASSFSTRPGLISYEQYF.

The V and J genes are TRBV7-2 and TRBJ2-7; no clear D gene. V gave up 4 bases and J gave up 0 bases, with 13 bases separating them. Germline values: CDR1 SGHTA, CDR2 FQGNSA. The CDR3 consists of 15 residues. The CDR3 DNA reads TGTGCCAGCAGCTCGGACGGAGCCTTCTCCTACGAGCAGTACTTC. Its translation: CASSSDGAFSYEQYF.

As concerns this clone: The junction and the germline gene differ at one end; a read error may be behind it. The J gene is TRBJ2-7, the V gene TRBV2; 10 positions match TRBD2. Germline V gene data show CDR1 as SNHLY and CDR2 as FYNNEI. CDR3 length: 14 amino acids. CDR3 region: CASSEVRLAGAEAF. The CDR3 DNA sequence: TGTGCCAGCAGTGAAGTCAGGCTAGCGGGGGCCGAGGCTTTC.

The CDR3 reads CASSKTVLDEKLFF. The CDR3 DNA follows: TGTGCCAGCAGCAAGACAGTGCTCGATGAAAAACTGTTTTTT. This sequence joins TRBV28 and TRBJ1-4, with D maybe TRBD1 (5 bases). The CDR3 has 14 residues. Trimming left V 6 bases short and J 6 bases short, with 14 bases between. From germline, CDR1 is MDHEN and CDR2 SYDVKM.

This clone turned up a few times. The chain has TRBV28 and TRBJ1-5; TRBD1 might be the D (5 bases). This CDR3 has 15 residues. V was shortened by 6 bases and J by 2 bases, with 14 bases between the two germline ends. Per germline, CDR1 MDHEN and CDR2 SYDVKM. The CDR3 sequence is CASRLDSRGNQPQHF. The CDR3 DNA follows: TGTGCCAGCAGGCTAGACAGTCGGGGCAATCAGCCCCAGCATTTT.

As to this clone: Other DNA sequences within the sample encode an identical CDR3. The rearrangement links TRBV27 to TRBJ2-3; 10 bases are shared with TRBD2. The germline CDR1 and CDR2 sequences are MNHEY and SMNVEV (reference sequence). CDR3 length equals 15 residues. V was clipped by 2 bases and J by 4 bases; unmatched bases: 3. The CDR3 coding sequence is TGTGCCAGCAGTTTAAGGCTAGCGGGAGCAGATACGCAGTATTTT. It is translated as CASSLRLAGADTQYF.